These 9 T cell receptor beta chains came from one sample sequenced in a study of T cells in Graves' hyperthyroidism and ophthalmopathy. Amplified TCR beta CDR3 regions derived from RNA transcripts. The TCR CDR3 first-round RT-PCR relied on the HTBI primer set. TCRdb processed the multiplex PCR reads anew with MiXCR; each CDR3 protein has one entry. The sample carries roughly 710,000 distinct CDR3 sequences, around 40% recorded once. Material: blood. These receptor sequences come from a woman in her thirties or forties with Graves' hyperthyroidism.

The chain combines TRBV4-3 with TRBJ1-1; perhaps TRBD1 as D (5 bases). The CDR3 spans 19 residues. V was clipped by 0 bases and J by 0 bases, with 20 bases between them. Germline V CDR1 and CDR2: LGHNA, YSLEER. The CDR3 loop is CASSQDRFWGRNMNTEAFF. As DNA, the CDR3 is TGCGCCAGCAGCCAAGATCGTTTTTGGGGCAGGAACATGAACACTGAAGCTTTCTTT.

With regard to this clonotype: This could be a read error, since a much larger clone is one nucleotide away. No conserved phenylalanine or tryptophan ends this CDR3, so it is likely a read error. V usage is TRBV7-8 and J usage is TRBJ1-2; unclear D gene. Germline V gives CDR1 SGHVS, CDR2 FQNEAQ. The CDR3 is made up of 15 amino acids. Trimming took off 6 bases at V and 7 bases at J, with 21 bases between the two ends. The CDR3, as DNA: TGTGCCAGCAGGGCTCTCCCGGGAGGGATGGGTGGCTACACCCTC. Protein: CASRALPGGMGGYTL.

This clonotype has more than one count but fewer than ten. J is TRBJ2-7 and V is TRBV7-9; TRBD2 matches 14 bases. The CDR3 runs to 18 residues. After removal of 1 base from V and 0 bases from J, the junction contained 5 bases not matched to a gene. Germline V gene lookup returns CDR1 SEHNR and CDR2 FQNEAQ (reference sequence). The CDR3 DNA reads TGTGCCAGCAGCTTAGTCCCCGGGACTAGCGGGAGCTCCTACGAGCAGTACTTC. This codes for CASSLVPGTSGSSYEQYF.

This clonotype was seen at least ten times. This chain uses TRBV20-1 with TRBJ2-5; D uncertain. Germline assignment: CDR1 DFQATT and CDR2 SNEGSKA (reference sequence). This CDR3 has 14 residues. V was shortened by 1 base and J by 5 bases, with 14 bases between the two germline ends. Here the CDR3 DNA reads TGCAGTGCTAGAGGTGGACCGTTTGGGGAGACCCAGTACTTC. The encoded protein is CSARGGPFGETQYF.

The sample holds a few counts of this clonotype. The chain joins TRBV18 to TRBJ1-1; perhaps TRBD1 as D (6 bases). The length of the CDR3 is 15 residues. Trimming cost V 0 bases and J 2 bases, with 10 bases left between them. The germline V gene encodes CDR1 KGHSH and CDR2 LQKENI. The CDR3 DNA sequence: TGTGCCAGCTCACCACCGAACAGGGATAACACTGAAGCTTTCTTT. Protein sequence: CASSPPNRDNTEAFF.

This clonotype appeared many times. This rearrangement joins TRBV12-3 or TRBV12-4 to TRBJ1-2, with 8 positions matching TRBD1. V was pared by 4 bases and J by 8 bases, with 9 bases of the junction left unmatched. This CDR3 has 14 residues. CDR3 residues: CASSSLTGALGYTF. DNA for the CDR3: TGTGCCAGCAGTTCCCTGACAGGGGCGTTAGGCTACACCTTC.

CDR3 DNA: TGTGCCAGCGGGTTACCAGAAGACTATGGCTACACCTTC. Its protein product is CASGLPEDYGYTF. The chain links TRBV27 to TRBJ1-2, with D unclear. Germline V gene sequence: CDR1 MNHEY, CDR2 SMNVEV (reference sequence). The length of the CDR3 is 13 residues. V was clipped by 8 bases and J by 3 bases, with 13 bases between them.

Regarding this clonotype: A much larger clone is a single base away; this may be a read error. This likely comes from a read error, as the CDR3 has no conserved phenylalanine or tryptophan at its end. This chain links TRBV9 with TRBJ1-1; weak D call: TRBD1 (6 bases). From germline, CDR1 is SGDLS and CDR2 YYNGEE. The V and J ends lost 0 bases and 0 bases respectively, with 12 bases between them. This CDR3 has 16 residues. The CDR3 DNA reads TGTGCCAGCAGCGTAGCCACAGGGTGGTTGAACACTGAAGCTTTCTGT. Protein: CASSVATGWLNTEAFC.

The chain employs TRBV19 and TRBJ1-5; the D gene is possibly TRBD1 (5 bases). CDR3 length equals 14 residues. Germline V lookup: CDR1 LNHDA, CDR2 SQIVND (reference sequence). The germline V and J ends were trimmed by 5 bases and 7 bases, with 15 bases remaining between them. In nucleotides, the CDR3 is TGTGCCAGTAGTCCCGACGGGACTGCCCAGCCCCAGCATTTT. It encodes CASSPDGTAQPQHF.